The source of this TCR beta chain is a study of cytomegalovirus exposure and HLA in healthy donors. Regarding the study as a whole: Rare TCR sequences dominated, though some public TCRs recurred in many donors. The TCR clusters that emerged in the first cohort tended, a later analysis found, to co-occur in the 120 or so validation repertoires. Specificity of three CMV-associated chains for CMV antigens was verified in vitro.

This CDR3 has 12 residues. The germline V and J ends were trimmed by 6 bases and 4 bases, with 10 bases remaining between them. Germline loops: CDR1 LGHNA, CDR2 YNFKEQ. The donors were members of the validation cohort, which comprised about 120 subjects and was separate from the first cohort of 730 or so subjects. As to this clone: Antigen specificity is unknown.

Generated by immunoSEQ multiplex PCR, the TCRdb table keeps only in-frame clones and is missing some. The sample consists of 150,000 to 200,000 clones, roughly nine tenths of them appearing once. This receptor was obtained from a man in his late teens or twenties in good health and CMV-seropositive. This sequence joins TRBV4-2 and TRBJ2-7; maybe TRBD2 (5 bases). The source material was PBMCs. The CDR3 loop is CASRGGLYEQYF. The CDR3 bases are TGTGCCAGCAGGGGCGGGTTGTACGAGCAGTACTTC.